A selection of T cell receptor beta chains follows, all from one sample in a study of cytomegalovirus exposure and HLA in healthy donors. Profiled with immunoSEQ multiplex PCR; TCRdb holds only in-frame clones, not every one. The sample has some 120,000 clones, about four fifths seen once. Input material: PBMCs. The origin of the receptors is a woman aged 18-29 years in good health and CMV-seronegative. Both conserved end residues are part of each CDR3. D genes are given only for firm matches.

V gene,J gene,D gene,CDR3 DNA,CDR3 protein
TRBV5-1,TRBJ1-3,NA,TGCGCCAGCAGCTTGGATAGCCCCGAAGACACCATATATTTT,CASSLDSPEDTIYF
TRBV30,TRBJ2-3,NA,TGTGCCTGGAGTGAGTCCAGGGTCACAGATACGCAGTATTTT,CAWSESRVTDTQYF
TRBV18,TRBJ2-3,TRBD2,TGTGCCAGCTCACGAACAGGGACTAGCGGCACAGATACGCAGTATTTT,CASSRTGTSGTDTQYF
TRBV11-2,TRBJ2-3,TRBD2,TGTGCCAGCAGCTTAGGGGCTAGCGGGAGGGCCTCAGATACGCAGTATTTT,CASSLGASGRASDTQYF
TRBV2,TRBJ2-5,TRBD1,TGTGCCAGCAGGGTTGGGACAGGCCTAAAGGGAGAGACCCAGTACTTC,CASRVGTGLKGETQYF
TRBV4-1,TRBJ1-5,NA,TGCGCCAGCAGCCCGGGCGCGGGTAGCAATCAGCCCCAGCATTTT,CASSPGAGSNQPQHF
TRBV4-3,TRBJ2-3,NA,TGCGCCAGCAGCCAAGATGTGCGGCCCCCGAAACAGTATTTT,CASSQDVRPPKQYF
TRBV4-1,TRBJ1-1,TRBD1,TGCGCCAGCAGCCAGATAGAAAACAGGGGGACTGAAGCTTTCTTT,CASSQIENRGTEAFF
TRBV6-6,TRBJ2-2,NA,TGTGCCAGCAGACTTGGGGGCCAGTCGGTACGGGAGCTGTTTTTT,CASRLGGQSVRELFF
TRBV30,TRBJ1-6,NA,TGTGCCCTGAGCTTGCCTGGAGAGAATTCACCCCTCCACTTT,CALSLPGENSPLHF
TRBV7-9,TRBJ1-1,NA,TGTGCCAGCAGCTCCACTGACAGGCCCGAGGAAGCTTTCTTT,CASSSTDRPEEAFF
TRBV7-2,TRBJ1-2,TRBD1,TGTGCCAGCAGCCGGGACAGGGGTTCCTATGGCTACACCTTC,CASSRDRGSYGYTF